There are a few counts of the clone carrying this T cell receptor beta chain. Its specificity is unknown. These data come from a study of identical twins. Study-level points and caveats: Out-of-frame alpha sequences that twins shared showed excess low generation probability. Zero-insertion analyses could be partly confounded by invariant MAIT and iNKT cells. The abundant beta clonotypes from cord blood had fewer insertions, and memory repertoires had none of this.

Template switching introduced a universal primer site, and the cDNA bore unique molecular identifiers. Using its own MiXCR run on the 5' RACE reads, TCRdb lists one record per CDR3 protein. The top ten clones hold under 0.35% of a sample with some 1,600,000 distinct CDR3 sequences, around a third of them seen once. Germline values: CDR1 DFQATT, CDR2 SNEGSKA (reference sequence). The CDR3 length is 15 residues. J gave up 3 bases and V 0 bases, and 4 bases lay outside the gene matches. V usage is TRBV20-1 and J usage is TRBJ2-1; 8 nucleotides align to TRBD2. The sequenced sample consisted of cord blood. The clonotype was recovered from a newborn girl in good health. Here the CDR3 DNA reads TGCAGTGCTAGAGATGTACGGGGGGGCTACAATGAGCAGTTCTTC. Translating gives CSARDVRGGYNEQFF.